The TCR beta chain under discussion was sequenced for a study of blood T cells in healthy people across ages. Broader study findings: Higher naive T cell percentage went strongly together with higher TCR beta diversity. Diversity of TCR beta per million T cells declined in a roughly linear way with age. Total diversity from one million sequenced T cells was likely underestimated.

V shed 6 bases and J 4 bases; nucleotides not matched to a gene: 3. There are 14 residues in the CDR3. Only a few counts were recorded for this clonotype. What it binds is not known. A second PCR of about 7 to 12 cycles used a sample-barcoded 5' primer and a J-beta primer mix. TCRdb reprocessed the 5' RACE reads with MiXCR, giving one entry per CDR3 protein. The data contain about 1.1 million distinct CDR3 sequences, 35% to 45% of them singletons. This sequence was found in a man younger than 35 in good health. The chain joins TRBV12-3 or TRBV12-4 to TRBJ1-6; 7 bases are shared with TRBD1. Sequencing was performed on blood. CDR3 in amino acids: CASRKQGYNSPLHF. CDR3 nucleotides: TGTGCCAGCAGGAAACAGGGGTATAATTCACCCCTCCACTTT.